The sequence of this T cell receptor (beta chain) was determined in a study of T cell repertoires in cytomegalovirus infection. Study context: Public TCR beta signatures were indicative of both CMV infection and a matching HLA type.

General observations from the study: HLA-C-restricted CMV clonotypes gave the most frequent clonotype in two of eight donors. Accumulated public TCR beta family frequency recognized individuals carrying CMV together with the relevant HLA.

MiXCR, run by TCRdb on the reads, gives a single entry per CDR3 protein. The sample has 200,000 to 300,000 distinct CDR3 sequences, over 8% seen once. V dropped 6 bases and J dropped 7; count of bases not matched to a gene: 9. The germline V gene encodes CDR1 SGHVS and CDR2 FNYEAQ. The length of the CDR3 is 15 residues. Comments on this clonotype: The antigen is undetermined. This clone may be a read error of a much larger clone one base away.

The gene calls are TRBV7-6 and TRBJ1-1; 12 nucleotides agree with TRBD1. Specimen: PBMCs. This clonotype was obtained from a human donor in good health (CMV status not recorded). Some clones in this sample may be carry-over from other donors' samples. The CDR3 spells CASRPFGTGGIEAFF. DNA of the CDR3: TGTGCCAGCAGACCCTTCGGGACAGGGGGCATTGAAGCTTTCTTT.